This T cell receptor (beta chain) derives from a study of blood T cell repertoires in COVID-19 (dated by TCRdb to 2018 to 2021). About the study as a whole: Samples covering the acute and convalescent phases of COVID-19 were provided by collaborators in the United States, Italy and Spain. Subjects who had been exposed to COVID-19, were actively infected with it, or had recovered from it provided the deeply sampled blood TCRbeta repertoires that made up the dataset. The repertoires were released in a freely available public database meant as a resource for research on the immune response to SARS-CoV-2. The sample metadata nearly always contained a de-identified subject ID, COVID-19 status, age in years and sex. The samples were drawn from the first 160 participants of the ongoing ImmuneRACE study and from about 1,200 subjects provided by 6 global collaborators. The material from the prospective study consisted of cDNA or gDNA derived from T cells, B-cell-depleted T cells, or PBMCs. Where available, HLA class I and class II types were taken from metadata supplied by the sample provider and were not determined by assay-based typing.

The immunoSEQ Assay, a bias-controlled multiplex PCR, was used to amplify TCRbeta CDR3 regions from genomic DNA. Per the authors' processing: Nucleated cell counts per sample were estimated from amplification of reference gene primers within the assay. Sequence reads were collapsed and filtered to measure the absolute abundance of every unique TCRbeta CDR3 rearrangement. Productive Simpson clonality was computed per sample as the square root of Simpson's diversity index over productive rearrangements. Sourced from immuneACCESS, this table was stored by TCRdb with only in-frame sequences that have V and J called. A share of the clones is absent; for the studies checked, an unresolved V gene accounts for under half, and the remainder has no known explanation. V and J calls and clone size are given by that table; D and trimming were obtained from the DNA. This sample has 140,000 to 150,000 clones in its table, and about 87% of those were observed once. The top ten constitute about 9.4% of the sample.

The CDR3 has 13 amino acids, counting the end cysteine and phenylalanine. Of all the DNA, just the CDR3 is kept, 39 bases in frame from base 1. The V end loses 4 bases and the J end loses 1 base, and a stretch of 7 bases separates them. Overall study results and their limits: Clinical and demographic metadata were provided uncurated, with the amount varying by source and participant.

Details on this clone: There is no known antigen for this receptor. Qualities for individual bases were not recorded, and no much larger clone is one base off.

Collaborating institutions collected whole blood in K2EDTA tubes following their own protocols. For TCRbeta analysis, collaborators shipped samples in one of three forms: frozen whole blood, isolated PBMCs, or DNA extracted from either of those sample types. Recombination connected TRBV12-3 or TRBV12-4 to TRBJ1-1, with an unclear D gene assignment. The source of this sequence is a woman in her fifties or sixties with active or convalescent COVID-19. Source material: peripheral blood. The CDR3 region reads CASSSDKNTEAFF. The sequenced DNA is TGTGCCAGCAGTTCCGACAAGAACACTGAAGCTTTCTTT.